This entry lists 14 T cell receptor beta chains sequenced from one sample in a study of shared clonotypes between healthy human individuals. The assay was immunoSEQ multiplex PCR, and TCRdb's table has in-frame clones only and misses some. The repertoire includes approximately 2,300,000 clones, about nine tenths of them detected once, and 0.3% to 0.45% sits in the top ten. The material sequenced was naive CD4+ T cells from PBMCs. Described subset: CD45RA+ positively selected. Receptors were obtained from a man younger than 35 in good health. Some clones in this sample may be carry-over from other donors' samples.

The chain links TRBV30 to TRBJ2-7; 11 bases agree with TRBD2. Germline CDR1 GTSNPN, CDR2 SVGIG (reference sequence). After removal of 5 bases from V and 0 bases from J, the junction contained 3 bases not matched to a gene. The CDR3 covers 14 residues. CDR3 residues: CAWGTSGSSYEQYF. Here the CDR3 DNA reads TGTGCCTGGGGTACTAGCGGGAGCTCCTACGAGCAGTACTTC.

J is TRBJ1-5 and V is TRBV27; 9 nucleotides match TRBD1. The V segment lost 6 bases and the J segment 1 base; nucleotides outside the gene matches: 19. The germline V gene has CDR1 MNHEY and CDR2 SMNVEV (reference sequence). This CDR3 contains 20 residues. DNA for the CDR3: TGTGCCAGCAGCCTAACAGGGGGCGCGAGTTTCGGCCCAAGCAATCAGCCCCAGCATTTT. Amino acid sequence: CASSLTGGASFGPSNQPQHF.

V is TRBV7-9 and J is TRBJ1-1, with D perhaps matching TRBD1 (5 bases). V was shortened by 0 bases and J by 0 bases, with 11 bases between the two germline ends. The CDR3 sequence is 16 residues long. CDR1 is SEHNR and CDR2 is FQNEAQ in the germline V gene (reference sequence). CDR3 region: CASSLAWRGMNTEAFF. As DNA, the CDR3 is TGTGCCAGCAGCTTAGCTTGGAGGGGCATGAACACTGAAGCTTTCTTT. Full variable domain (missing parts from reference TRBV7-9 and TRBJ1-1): DTGVSQNPRHKITKRGQNVTFRCDPISEHNRLYWYRQTLGQGPEFLTYFQNEAQLEKSRLLSDRFSAERPKGSFSTLEIQRTEQGDSAMYLCASSLAWRGMNTEAFFGQGTRLTVV.

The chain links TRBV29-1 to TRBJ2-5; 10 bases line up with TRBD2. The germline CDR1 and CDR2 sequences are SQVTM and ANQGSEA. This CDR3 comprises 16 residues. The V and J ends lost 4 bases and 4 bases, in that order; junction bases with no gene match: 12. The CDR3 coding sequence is TGCAGCGTTGGAGGGGCGATTTTAGCGGGAGGAGAGACCCAGTACTTC. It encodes CSVGGAILAGGETQYF.

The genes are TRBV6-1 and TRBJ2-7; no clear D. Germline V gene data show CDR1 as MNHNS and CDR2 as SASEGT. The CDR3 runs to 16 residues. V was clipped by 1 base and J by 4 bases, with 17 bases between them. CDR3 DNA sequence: TGTGCCAGCAGTGAAGGGTTTGGGCAGTCCTATTACGAGCAGTACTTC. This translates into CASSEGFGQSYYEQYF.

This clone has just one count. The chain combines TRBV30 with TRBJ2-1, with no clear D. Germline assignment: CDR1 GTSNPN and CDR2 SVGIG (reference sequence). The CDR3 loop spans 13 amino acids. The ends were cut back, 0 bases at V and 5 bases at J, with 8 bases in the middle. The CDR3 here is CAWSVSSNNEQFF. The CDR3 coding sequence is TGTGCCTGGAGTGTATCGTCGAACAATGAGCAGTTCTTC. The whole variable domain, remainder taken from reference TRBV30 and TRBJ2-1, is SQTIHQWPATLVQPVGSPLSLECTVEGTSNPNLYWYRQAAGRGLQLLFYSVGIGQISSEVPQNLSASRPQDRQFILSSKKLLLSDSGFYLCAWSVSSNNEQFFGPGTRLTVL.

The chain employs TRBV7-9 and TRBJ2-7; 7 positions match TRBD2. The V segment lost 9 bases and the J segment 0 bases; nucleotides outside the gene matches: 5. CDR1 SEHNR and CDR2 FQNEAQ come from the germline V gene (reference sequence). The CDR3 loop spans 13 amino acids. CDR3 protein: CASKRDASYEQYF. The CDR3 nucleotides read TGTGCCAGTAAGCGGGACGCCTCCTACGAGCAGTACTTC.

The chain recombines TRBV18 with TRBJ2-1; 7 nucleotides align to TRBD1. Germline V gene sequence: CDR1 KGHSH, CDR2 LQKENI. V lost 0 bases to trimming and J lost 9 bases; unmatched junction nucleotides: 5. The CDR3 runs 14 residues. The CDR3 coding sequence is TGTGCCAGCTCACCACCCGGGGCAGGGGGTGAGCAGTTCTTC. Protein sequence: CASSPPGAGGEQFF.

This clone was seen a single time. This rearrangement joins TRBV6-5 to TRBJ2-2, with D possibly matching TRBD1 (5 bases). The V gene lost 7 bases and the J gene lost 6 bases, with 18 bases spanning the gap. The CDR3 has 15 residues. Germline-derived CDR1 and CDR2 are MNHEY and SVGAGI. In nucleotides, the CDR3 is TGTGCCAGCAATCAGGAGCGACAGATCGCCGGGGAGCTGTTTTTT. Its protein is CASNQERQIAGELFF.

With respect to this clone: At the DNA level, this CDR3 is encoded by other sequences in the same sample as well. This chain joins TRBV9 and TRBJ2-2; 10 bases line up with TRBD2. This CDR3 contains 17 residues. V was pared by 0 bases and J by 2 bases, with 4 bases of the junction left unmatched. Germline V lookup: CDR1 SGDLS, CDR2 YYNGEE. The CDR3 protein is CASSVGTSGLNTGELFF. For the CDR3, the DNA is TGTGCCAGCAGCGTAGGGACTAGCGGCCTTAACACCGGGGAGCTGTTTTTT.

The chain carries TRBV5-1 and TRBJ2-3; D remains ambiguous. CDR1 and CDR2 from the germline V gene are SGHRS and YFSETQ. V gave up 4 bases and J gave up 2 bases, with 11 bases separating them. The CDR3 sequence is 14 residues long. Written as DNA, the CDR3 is TGCGCCAGCAGCCACCCCACCCCCACAGATACGCAGTATTTT. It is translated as CASSHPTPTDTQYF. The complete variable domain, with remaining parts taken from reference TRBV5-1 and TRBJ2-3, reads KAGVTQTPRYLIKTRGQQVTLSCSPISGHRSVSWYQQTPGQGLQFLFEYFSETQRNKGNFPGRFSGRQFSNSRSEMNVSTLELGDSALYLCASSHPTPTDTQYFGPGTRLTVL.

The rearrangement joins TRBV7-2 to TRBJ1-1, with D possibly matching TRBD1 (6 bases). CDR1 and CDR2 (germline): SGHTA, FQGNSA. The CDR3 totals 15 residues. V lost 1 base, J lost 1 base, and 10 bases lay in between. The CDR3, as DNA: TGTGCCAGCAGCTTAGTTGGGGGCACGAACACTGAAGCTTTCTTT. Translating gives CASSLVGGTNTEAFF.

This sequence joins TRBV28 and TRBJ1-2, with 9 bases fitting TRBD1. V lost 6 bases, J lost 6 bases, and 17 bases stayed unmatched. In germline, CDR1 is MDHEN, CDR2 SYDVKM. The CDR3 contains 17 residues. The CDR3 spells CASRNTGGAYSVNGYTF. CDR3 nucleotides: TGTGCCAGCAGGAATACAGGGGGCGCGTATAGCGTGAATGGCTACACCTTC.

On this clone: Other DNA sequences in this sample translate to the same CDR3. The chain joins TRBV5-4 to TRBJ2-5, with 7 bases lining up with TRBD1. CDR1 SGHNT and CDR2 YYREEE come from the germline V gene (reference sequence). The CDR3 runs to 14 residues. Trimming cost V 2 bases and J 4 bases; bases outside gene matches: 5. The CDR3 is CASSFRGSRETQYF. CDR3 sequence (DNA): TGTGCCAGCAGCTTCAGGGGGAGCAGAGAGACCCAGTACTTC.